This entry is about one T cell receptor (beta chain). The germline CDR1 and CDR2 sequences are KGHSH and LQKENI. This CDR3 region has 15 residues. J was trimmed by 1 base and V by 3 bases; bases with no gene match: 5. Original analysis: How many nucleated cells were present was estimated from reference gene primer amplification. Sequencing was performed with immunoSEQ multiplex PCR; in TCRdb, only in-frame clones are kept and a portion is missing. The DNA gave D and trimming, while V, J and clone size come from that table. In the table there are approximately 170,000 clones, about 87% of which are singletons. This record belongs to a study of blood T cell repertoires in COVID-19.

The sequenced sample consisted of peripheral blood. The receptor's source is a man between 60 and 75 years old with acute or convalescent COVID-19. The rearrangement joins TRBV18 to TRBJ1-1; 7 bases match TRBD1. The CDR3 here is CASSPWTGSNTEAFF. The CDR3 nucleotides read TGTGCCAGCTCACCGTGGACAGGATCGAACACTGAAGCTTTCTTT.